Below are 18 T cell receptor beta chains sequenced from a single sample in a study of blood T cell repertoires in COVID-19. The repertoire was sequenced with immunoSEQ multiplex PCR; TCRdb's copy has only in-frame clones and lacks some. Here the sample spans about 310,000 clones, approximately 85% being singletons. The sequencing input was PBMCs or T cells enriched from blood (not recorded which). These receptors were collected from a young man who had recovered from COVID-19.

CDR3 sequence: CASSSSGLGGEKLFF. The CDR3 DNA follows: TGTGCCAGCAGTTCCTCCGGTCTCGGGGGTGAAAAACTGTTTTTT. The chain combines TRBV6-5 with TRBJ1-4; D perhaps matches TRBD1 (5 bases). Germline V CDR1 and CDR2: MNHEY, SVGAGI. Trimming cost V 4 bases and J 7 bases, with 16 bases left between them. CDR3 size: 15 residues.

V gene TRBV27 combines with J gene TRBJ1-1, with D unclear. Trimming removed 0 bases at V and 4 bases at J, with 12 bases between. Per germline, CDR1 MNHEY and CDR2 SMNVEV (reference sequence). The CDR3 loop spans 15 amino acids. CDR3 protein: CASSLSSYRSTEAFF. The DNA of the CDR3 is TGTGCCAGCAGTTTATCCTCCTACCGGAGCACTGAAGCTTTCTTT.

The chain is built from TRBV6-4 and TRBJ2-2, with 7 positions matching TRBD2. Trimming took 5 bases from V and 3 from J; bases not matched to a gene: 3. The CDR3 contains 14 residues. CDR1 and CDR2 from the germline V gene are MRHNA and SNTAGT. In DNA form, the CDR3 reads TGTGCCAGCAGTTCGAGCGGGGACACCGGGGAGCTGTTTTTT. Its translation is CASSSSGDTGELFF.

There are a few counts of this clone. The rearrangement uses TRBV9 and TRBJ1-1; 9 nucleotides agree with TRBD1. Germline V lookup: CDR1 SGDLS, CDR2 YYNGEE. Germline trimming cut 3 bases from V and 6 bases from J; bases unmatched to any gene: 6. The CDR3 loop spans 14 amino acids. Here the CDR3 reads CASSARQGGAEAFF. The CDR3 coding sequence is TGTGCCAGCAGCGCCCGACAGGGGGGAGCTGAAGCTTTCTTT.

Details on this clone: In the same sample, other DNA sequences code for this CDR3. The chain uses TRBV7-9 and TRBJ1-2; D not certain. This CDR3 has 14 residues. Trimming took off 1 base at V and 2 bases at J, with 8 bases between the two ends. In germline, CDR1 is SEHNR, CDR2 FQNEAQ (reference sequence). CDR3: CASSLGGANYGYTF. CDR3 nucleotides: TGTGCCAGCAGCTTAGGCGGTGCCAACTATGGCTACACCTTC.

The CDR3 DNA reads as TGTGCCAGCAGTCCACCTCGGACAGGAGCGTTCTCTGGAAACACCATATATTTT. Translating gives CASSPPRTGAFSGNTIYF. The chain uses TRBV28 and TRBJ1-3, with TRBD1 matching over 7 bases. CDR3 length equals 18 residues. The V segment lost 5 bases and the J segment 0 bases; nucleotides outside the gene matches: 13. Germline CDR1 is MDHEN and CDR2 is SYDVKM.

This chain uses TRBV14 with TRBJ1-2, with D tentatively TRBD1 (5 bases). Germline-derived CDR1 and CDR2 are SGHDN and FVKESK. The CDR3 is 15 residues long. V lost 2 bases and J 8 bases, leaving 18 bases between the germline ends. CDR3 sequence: CASSQMDTPRGGYTF. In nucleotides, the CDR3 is TGTGCCAGCAGCCAAATGGACACCCCACGGGGGGGCTACACCTTC.

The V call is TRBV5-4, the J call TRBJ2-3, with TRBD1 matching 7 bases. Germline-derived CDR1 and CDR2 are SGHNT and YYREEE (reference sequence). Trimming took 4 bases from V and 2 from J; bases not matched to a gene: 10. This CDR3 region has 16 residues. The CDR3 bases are TGTGCCAGCAGCCCCCCGGGACAGCGTTCCACAGATACGCAGTATTTT. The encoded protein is CASSPPGQRSTDTQYF.

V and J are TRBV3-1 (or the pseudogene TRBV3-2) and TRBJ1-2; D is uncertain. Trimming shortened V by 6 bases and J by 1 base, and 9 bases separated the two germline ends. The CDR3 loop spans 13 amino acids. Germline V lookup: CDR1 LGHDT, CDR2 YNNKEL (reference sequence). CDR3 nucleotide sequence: TGTGCCAGCAGGCCCCGCGGTAACTATGGCTACACCTTC. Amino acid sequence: CASRPRGNYGYTF.

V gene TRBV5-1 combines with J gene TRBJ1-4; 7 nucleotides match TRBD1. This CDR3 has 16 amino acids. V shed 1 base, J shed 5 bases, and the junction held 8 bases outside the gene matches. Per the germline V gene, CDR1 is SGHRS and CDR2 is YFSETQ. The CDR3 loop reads CASSLIGGQQNEKLFF. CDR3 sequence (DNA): TGCGCCAGCAGCTTGATAGGGGGACAGCAAAATGAAAAACTGTTTTTT. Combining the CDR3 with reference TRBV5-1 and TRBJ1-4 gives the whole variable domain KAGVTQTPRYLIKTRGQQVTLSCSPISGHRSVSWYQQTPGQGLQFLFEYFSETQRNKGNFPGRFSGRQFSNSRSEMNVSTLELGDSALYLCASSLIGGQQNEKLFFGSGTQLSVL.

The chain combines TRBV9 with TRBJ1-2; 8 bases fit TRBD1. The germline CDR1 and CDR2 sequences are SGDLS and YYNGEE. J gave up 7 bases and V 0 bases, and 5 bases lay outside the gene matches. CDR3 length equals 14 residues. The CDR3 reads CASSVAGGAVGYTF. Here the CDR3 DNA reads TGTGCCAGCAGCGTAGCAGGGGGCGCGGTTGGCTACACCTTC.

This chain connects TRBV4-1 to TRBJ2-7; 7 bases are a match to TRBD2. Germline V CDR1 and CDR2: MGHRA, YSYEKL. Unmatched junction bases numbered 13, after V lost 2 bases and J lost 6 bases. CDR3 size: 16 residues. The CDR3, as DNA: TGCGCCAGCAGCCAAAAGGGCGGGGGACTTGTCTCCGAGCAGTACTTC. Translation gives CASSQKGGGLVSEQYF.

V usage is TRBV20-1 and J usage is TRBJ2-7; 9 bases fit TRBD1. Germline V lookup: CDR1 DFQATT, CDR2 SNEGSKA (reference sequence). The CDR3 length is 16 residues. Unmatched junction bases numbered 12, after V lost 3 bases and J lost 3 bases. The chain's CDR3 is CSASPPGPGQGYEQYF. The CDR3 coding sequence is TGCAGTGCTAGTCCCCCCGGACCGGGACAGGGCTACGAGCAGTACTTC.

The CDR3 spells CASSDRGKSTDTQYF. The CDR3 DNA reads as TGTGCCAGCAGCGACAGGGGGAAAAGCACAGATACGCAGTATTTT. The chain uses TRBV11-2 and TRBJ2-3, with 9 nucleotides matching TRBD1. The ends lost 5 bases at V and 0 bases at J; junction bases unmatched: 3. Germline CDR1 and CDR2: SGHAT and FQNNGV. The CDR3 contains 15 residues. The whole variable domain, remainder taken from reference TRBV11-2 and TRBJ2-3, is EAGVAQSPRYKIIEKRQSVAFWCNPISGHATLYWYQQILGQGPKLLIQFQNNGVVDDSQLPKDRFSAERLKGVDSTLKIQPAKLEDSAVYLCASSDRGKSTDTQYFGPGTRLTVL.

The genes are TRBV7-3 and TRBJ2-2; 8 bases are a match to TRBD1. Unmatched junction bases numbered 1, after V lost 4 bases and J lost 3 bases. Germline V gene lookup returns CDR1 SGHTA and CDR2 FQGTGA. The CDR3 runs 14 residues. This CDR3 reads CASSYRGDTGELFF. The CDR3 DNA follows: TGTGCCAGCAGCTACAGGGGGGACACCGGGGAGCTGTTTTTT.

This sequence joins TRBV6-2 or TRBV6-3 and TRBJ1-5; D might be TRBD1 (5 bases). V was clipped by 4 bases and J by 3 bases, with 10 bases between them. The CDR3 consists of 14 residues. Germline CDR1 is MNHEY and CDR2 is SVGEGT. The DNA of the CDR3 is TGTGCCAGCAGTTCTGGGACTAACAATCAGCCCCAGCATTTT. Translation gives CASSSGTNNQPQHF.

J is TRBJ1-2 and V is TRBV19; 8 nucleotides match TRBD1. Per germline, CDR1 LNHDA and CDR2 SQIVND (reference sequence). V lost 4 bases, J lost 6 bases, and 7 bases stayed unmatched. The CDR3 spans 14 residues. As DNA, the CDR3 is TGTGCCAGTAGTACTGACAGGGGAAGGAATGGCTACACCTTC. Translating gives CASSTDRGRNGYTF.

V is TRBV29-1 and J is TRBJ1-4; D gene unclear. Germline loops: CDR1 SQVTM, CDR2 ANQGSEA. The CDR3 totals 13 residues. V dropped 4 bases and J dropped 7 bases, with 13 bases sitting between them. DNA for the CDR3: TGCAGCGTTGGAAGTACTATACTTGAAAAACTGTTTTTT. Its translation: CSVGSTILEKLFF.